This record covers a single T cell receptor beta chain. Its antigen has not been determined. Base qualities are not at hand, and no much larger clone is one base apart. The data were obtained in a study of control samples from healthy donors and cancer patients (TCRdb year 2020). The library relied on the immunoSEQ multiplex PCR assay. The table was pulled from immuneACCESS by TCRdb, which kept in-frame rearrangements only. Such tables lose some clones; where checked, under half of the loss comes from unresolved V genes, and the rest has no known cause. A total of 100,000 to 150,000 clones appear in this sample, more than 70% of them only once. The ten largest clones capture about 3.2% of the sample. The CDR1 and CDR2 encoded by the germline V gene are SQVTM and ANQGSEA. The CDR3 has 12 amino acids, counting the end cysteine and phenylalanine. Solely the CDR3 DNA is kept, with 36 bases framed from the first base. The germline ends are 3 bases apart after V is trimmed by 4 bases and J by 0 bases.

This chain is built from TRBV29-1 and TRBJ1-4, with an unclear D gene assignment. The sequence was collected from a man in his forties or fifties in good health. What was sequenced was blood. The sequenced DNA is TGCAGCGTTGGCCCAACTAATGAAAAACTGTTTTTT. Translated, it reads CSVGPTNEKLFF.